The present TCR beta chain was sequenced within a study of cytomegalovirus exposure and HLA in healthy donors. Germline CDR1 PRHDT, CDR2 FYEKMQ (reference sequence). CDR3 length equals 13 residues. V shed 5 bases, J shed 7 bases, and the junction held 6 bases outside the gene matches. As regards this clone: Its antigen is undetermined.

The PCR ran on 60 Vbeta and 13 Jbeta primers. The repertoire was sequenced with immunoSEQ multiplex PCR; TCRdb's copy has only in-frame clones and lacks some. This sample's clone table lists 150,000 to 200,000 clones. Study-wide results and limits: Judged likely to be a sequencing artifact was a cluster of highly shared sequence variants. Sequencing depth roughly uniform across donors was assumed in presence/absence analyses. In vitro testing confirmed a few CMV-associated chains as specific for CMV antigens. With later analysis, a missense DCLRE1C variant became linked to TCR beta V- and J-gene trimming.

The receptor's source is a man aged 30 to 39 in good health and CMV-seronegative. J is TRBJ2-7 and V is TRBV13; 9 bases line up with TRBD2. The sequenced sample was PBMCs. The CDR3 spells CASSGDLAGEQYF. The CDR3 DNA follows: TGTGCCAGCAGCGGAGACCTAGCGGGAGAGCAGTACTTC.